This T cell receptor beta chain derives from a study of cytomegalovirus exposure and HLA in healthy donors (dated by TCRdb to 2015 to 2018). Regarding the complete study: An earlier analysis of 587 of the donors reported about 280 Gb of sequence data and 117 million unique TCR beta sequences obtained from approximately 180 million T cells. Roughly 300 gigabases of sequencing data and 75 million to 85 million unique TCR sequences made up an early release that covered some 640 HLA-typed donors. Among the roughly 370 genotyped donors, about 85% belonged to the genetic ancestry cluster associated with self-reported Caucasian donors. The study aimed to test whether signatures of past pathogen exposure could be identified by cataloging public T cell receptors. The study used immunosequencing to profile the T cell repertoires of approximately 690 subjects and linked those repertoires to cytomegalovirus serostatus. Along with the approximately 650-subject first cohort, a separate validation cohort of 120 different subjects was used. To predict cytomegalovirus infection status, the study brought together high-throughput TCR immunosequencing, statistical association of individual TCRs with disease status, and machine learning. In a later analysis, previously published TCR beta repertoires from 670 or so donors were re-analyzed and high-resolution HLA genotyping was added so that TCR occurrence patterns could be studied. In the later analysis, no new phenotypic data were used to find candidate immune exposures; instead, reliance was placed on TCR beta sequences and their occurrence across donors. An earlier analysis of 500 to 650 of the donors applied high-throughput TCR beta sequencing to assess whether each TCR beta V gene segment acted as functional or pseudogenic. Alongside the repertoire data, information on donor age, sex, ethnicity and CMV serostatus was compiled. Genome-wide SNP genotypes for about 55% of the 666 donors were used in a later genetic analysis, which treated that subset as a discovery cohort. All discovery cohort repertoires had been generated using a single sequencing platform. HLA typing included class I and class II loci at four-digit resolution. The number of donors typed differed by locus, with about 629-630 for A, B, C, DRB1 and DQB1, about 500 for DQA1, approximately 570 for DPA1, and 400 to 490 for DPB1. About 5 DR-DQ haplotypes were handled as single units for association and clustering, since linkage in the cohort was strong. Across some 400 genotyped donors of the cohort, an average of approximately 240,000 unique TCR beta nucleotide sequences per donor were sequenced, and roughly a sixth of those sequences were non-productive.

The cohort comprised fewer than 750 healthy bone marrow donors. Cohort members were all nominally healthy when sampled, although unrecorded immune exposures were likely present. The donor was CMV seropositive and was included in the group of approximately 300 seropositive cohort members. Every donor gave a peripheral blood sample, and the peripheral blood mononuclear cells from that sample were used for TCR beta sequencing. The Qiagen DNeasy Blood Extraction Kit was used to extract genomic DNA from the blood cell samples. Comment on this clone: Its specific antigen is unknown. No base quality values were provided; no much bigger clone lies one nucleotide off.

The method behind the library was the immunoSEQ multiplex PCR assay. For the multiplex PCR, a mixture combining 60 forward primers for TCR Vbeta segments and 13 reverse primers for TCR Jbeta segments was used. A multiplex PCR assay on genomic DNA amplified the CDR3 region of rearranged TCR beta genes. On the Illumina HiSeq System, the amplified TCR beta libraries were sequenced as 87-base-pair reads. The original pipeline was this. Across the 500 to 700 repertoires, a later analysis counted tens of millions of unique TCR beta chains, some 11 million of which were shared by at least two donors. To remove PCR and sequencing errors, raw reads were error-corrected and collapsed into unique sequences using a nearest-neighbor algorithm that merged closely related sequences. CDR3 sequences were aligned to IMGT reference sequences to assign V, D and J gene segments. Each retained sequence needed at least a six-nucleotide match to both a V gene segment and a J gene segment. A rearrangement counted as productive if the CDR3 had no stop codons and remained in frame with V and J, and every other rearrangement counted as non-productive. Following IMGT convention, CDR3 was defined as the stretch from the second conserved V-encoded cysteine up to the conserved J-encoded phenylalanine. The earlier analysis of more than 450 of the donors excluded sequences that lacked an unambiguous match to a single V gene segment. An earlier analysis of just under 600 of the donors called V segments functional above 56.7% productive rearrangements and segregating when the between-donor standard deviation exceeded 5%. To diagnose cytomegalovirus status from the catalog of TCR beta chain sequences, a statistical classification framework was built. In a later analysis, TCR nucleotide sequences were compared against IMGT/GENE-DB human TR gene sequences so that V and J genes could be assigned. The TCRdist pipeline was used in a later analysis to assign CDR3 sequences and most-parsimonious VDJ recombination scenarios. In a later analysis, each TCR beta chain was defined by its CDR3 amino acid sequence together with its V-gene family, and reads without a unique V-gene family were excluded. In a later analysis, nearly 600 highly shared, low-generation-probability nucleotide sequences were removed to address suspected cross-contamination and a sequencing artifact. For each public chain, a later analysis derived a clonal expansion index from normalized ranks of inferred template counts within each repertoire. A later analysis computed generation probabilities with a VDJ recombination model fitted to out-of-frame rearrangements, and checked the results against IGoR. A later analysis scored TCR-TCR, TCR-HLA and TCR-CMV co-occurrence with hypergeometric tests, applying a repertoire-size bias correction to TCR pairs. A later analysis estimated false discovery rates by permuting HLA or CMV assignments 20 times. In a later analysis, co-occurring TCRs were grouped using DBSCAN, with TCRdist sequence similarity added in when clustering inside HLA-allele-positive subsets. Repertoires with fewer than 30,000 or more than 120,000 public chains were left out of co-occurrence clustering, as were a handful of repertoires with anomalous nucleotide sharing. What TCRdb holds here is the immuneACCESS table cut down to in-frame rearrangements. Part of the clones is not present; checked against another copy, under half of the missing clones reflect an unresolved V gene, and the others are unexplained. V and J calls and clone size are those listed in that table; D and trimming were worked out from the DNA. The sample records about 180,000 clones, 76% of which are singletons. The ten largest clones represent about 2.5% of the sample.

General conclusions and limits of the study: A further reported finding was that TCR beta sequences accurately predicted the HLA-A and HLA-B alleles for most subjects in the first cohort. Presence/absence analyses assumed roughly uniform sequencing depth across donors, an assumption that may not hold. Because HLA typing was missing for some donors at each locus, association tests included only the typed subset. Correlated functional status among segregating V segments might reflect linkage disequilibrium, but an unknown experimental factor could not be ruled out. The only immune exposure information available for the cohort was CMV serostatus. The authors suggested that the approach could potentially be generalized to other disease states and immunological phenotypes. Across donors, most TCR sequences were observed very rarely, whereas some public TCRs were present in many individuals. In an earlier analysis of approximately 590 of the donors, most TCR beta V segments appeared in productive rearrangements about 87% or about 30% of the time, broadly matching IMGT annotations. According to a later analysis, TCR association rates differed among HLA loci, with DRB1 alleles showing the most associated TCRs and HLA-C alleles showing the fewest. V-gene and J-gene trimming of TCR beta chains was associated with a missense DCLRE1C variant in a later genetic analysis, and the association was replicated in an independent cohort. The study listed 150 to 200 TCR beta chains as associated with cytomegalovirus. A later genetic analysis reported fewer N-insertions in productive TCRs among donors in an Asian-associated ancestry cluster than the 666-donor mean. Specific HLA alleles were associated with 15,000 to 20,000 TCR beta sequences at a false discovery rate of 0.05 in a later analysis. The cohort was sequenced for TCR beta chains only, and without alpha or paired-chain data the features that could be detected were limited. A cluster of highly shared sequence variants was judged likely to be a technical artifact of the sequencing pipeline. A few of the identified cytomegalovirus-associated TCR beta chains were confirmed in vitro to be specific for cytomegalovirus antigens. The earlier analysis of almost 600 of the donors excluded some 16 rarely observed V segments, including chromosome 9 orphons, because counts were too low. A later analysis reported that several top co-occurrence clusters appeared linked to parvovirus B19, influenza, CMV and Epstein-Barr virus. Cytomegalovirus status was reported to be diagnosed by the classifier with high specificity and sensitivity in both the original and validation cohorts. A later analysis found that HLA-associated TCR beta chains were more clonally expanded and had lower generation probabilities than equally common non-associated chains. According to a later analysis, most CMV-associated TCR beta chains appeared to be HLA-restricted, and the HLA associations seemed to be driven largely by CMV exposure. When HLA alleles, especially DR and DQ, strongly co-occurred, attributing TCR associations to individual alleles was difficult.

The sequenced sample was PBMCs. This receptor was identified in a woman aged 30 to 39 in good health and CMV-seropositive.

The nucleotides read TGTGCCACCGGGACAGGGGGAGTCGAGCAGTACTTC. Its translation reads: CATGTGGVEQYF. The rearranged segments are TRBV6-5 and TRBJ2-5; 11 bases in the middle match TRBD1. The J call could be wrong; TRBJ2-7 is a better fit for the DNA end. The CDR3 runs 12 amino acids, cysteine and phenylalanine included. Of the read, only the CDR3 DNA is kept; its 36 bases are in frame from base 1. From a lookup of the germline V gene, CDR1 and CDR2 are MNHEY and SVGAGI.